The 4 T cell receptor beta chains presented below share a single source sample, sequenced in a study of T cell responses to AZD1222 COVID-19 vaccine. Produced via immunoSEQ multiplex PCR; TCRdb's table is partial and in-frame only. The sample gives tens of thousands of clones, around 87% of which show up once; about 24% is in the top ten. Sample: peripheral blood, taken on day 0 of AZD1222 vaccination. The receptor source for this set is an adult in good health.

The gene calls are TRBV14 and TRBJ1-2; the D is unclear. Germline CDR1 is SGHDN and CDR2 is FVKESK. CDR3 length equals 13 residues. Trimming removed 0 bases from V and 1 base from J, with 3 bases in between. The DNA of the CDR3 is TGTGCCAGCAGCCAAGACCATAACTATGGCTACACCTTC. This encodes CASSQDHNYGYTF.

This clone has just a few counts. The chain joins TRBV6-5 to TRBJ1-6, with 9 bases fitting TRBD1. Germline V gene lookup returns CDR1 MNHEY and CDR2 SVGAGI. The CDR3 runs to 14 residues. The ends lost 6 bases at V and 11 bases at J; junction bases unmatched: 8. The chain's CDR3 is CASRGDRARAPLHF. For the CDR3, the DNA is TGTGCCAGCAGAGGGGACAGGGCCAGGGCACCCCTCCACTTT.

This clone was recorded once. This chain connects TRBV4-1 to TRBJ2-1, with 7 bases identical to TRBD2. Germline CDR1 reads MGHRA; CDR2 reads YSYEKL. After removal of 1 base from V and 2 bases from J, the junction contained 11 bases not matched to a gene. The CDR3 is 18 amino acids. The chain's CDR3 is CASSQGATGGGTYNEQFF. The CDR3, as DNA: TGCGCCAGCAGCCAAGGGGCTACGGGGGGAGGGACCTACAATGAGCAGTTCTTC.

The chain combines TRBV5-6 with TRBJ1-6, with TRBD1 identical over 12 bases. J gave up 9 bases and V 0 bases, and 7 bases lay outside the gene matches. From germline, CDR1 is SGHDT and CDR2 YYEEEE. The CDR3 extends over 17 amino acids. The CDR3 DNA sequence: TGTGCCAGCAGCTTGGCCGGGACAGGGGGCTGGAGTTCACCCCTCCACTTT. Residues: CASSLAGTGGWSSPLHF.